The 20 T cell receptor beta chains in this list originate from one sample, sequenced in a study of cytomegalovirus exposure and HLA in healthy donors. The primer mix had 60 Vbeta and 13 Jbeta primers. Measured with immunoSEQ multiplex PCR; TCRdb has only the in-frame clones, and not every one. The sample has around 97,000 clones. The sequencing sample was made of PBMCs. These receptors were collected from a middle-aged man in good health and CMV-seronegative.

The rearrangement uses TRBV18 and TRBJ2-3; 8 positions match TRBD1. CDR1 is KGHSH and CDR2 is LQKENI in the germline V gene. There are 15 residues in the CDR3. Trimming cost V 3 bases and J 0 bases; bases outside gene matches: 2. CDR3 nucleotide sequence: TGTGCCAGCTCACCTCGGACAGGGAGCACAGATACGCAGTATTTT. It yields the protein CASSPRTGSTDTQYF.

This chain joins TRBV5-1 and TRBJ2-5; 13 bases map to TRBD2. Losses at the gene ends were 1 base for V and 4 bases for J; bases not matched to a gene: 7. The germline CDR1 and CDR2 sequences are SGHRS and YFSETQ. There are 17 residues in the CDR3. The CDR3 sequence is CASSLIGLAGVRETQYF. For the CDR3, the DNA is TGCGCCAGCAGCTTGATCGGACTAGCGGGGGTTAGAGAGACCCAGTACTTC.

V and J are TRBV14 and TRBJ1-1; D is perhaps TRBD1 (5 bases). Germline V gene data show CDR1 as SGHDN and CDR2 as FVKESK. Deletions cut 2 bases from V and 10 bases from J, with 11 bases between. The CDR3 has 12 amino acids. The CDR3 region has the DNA TGTGCCAGCAGCCAAAACCGGGGGAGAGCTTTCTTT. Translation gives CASSQNRGRAFF.

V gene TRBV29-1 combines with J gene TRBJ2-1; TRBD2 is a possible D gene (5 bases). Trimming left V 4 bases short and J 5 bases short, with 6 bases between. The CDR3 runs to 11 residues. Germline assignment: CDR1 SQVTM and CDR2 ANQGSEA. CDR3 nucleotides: TGCAGCGTTGGACTACACAATGAGCAGTTCTTC. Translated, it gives CSVGLHNEQFF.

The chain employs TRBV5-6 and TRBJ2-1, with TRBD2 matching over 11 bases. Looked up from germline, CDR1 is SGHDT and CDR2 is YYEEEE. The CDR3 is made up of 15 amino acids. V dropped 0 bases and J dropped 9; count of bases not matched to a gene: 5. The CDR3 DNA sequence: TGTGCCAGCAGCTTGGTGGTAGCGGGAGGGGGTGAGCAGTTCTTC. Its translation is CASSLVVAGGGEQFF.

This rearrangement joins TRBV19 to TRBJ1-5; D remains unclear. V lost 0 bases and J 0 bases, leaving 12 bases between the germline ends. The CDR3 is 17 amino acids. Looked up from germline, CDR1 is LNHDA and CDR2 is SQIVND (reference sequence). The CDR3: CASSIDLGRHSNQPQHF. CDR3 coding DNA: TGTGCCAGTAGTATAGATCTCGGGAGGCATAGCAATCAGCCCCAGCATTTT.

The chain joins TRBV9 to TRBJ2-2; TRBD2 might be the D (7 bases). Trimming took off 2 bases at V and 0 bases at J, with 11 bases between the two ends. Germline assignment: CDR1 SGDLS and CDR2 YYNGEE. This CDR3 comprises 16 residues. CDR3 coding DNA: TGTGCCAGCAGCGTCGGGGGGCAAACGAACACCGGGGAGCTGTTTTTT. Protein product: CASSVGGQTNTGELFF.

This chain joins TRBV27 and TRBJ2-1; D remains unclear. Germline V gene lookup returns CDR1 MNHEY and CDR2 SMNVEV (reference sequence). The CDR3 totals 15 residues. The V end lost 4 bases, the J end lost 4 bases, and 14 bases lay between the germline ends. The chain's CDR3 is CASSSPGNPYNEQFF. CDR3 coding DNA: TGTGCCAGCAGTTCCCCGGGTAATCCGTACAATGAGCAGTTCTTC.

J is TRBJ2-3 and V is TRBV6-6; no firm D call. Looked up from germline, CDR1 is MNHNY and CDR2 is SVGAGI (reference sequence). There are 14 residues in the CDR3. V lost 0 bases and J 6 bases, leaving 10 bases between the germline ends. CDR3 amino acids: CASSYSTPADTQYF. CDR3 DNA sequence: TGTGCCAGCAGTTACTCGACTCCTGCGGATACGCAGTATTTT.

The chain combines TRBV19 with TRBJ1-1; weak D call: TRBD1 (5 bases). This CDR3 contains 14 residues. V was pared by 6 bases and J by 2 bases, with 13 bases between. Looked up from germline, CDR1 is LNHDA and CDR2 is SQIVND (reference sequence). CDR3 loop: CASSRAIHNTEAFF. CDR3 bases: TGTGCCAGTAGCAGGGCAATCCACAACACTGAAGCTTTCTTT. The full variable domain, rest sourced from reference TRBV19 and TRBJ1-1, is DGGITQSPKYLFRKEGQNVTLSCEQNLNHDAMYWYRQDPGQGLRLIYYSQIVNDFQKGDIAEGYSVSREKKESFPLTVTSAQKNPTAFYLCASSRAIHNTEAFFGQGTRLTVV.

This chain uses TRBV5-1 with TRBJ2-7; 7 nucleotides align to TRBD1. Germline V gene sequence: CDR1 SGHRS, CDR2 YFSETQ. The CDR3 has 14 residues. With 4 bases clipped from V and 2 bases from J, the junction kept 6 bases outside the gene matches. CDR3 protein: CASSAGTEAYEQYF. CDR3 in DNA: TGCGCCAGCAGCGCCGGGACAGAAGCCTACGAGCAGTACTTC.

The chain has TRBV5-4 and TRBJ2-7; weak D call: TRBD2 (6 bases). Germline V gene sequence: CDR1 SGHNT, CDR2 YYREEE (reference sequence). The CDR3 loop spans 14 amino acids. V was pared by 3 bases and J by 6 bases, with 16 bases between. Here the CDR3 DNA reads TGTGCCAGCAGCTCCAACGTGGGACTGCGCGAGCAGTACTTC. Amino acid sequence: CASSSNVGLREQYF.

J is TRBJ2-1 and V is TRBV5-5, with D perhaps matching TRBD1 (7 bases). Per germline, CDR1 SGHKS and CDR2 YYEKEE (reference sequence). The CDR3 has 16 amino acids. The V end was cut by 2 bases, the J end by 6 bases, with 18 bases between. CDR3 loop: CASSFFATGDSNEQFF. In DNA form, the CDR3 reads TGTGCCAGCAGCTTTTTCGCTACGGGGGACAGCAATGAGCAGTTCTTC.

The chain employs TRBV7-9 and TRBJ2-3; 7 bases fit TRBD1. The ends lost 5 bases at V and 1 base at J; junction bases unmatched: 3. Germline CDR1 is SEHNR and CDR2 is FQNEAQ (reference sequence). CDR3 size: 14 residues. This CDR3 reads CASSRDSRTDTQYF. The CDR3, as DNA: TGTGCCAGCAGCCGGGACAGCCGCACAGATACGCAGTATTTT.

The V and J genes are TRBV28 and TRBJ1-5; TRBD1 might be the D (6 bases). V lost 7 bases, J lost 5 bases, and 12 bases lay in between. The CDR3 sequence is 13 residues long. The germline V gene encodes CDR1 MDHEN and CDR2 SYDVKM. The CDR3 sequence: CASNFGQHQPQHF. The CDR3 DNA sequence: TGTGCCAGCAATTTTGGACAGCATCAGCCCCAGCATTTT.

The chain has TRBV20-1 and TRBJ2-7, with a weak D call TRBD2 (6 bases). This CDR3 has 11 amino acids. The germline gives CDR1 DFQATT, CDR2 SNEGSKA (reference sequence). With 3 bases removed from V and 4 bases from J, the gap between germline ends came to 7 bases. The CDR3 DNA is TGCAGTGCTAGGGGGGGTTACGAGCAGTACTTC. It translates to CSARGGYEQYF.

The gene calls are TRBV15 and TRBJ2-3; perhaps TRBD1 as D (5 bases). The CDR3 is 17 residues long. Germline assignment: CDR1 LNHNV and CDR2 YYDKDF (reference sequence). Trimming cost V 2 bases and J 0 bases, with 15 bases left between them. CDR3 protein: CATSRFPRASSTDTQYF. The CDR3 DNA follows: TGTGCCACCAGCAGATTTCCCAGGGCATCTAGCACAGATACGCAGTATTTT.

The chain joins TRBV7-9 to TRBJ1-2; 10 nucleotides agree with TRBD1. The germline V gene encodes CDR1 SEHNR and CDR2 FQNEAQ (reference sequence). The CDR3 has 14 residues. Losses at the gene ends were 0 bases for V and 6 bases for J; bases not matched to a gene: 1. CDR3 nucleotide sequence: TGTGCCAGCAGCTTAGCGGGGACAGGGGATGGCTACACCTTC. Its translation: CASSLAGTGDGYTF.

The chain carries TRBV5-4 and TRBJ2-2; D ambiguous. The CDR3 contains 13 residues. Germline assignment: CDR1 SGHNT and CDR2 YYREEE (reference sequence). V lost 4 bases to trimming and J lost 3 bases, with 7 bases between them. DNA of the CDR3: TGTGCCAGCAGCCCCACGGACACCGGGGAGCTGTTTTTT. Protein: CASSPTDTGELFF.

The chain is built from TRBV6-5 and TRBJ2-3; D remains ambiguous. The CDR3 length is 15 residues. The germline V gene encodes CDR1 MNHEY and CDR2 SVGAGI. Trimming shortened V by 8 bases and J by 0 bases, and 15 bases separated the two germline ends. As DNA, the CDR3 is TGTGCCAGCCGCCTGGCGAGGCCGAGCACAGATACGCAGTATTTT. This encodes CASRLARPSTDTQYF.